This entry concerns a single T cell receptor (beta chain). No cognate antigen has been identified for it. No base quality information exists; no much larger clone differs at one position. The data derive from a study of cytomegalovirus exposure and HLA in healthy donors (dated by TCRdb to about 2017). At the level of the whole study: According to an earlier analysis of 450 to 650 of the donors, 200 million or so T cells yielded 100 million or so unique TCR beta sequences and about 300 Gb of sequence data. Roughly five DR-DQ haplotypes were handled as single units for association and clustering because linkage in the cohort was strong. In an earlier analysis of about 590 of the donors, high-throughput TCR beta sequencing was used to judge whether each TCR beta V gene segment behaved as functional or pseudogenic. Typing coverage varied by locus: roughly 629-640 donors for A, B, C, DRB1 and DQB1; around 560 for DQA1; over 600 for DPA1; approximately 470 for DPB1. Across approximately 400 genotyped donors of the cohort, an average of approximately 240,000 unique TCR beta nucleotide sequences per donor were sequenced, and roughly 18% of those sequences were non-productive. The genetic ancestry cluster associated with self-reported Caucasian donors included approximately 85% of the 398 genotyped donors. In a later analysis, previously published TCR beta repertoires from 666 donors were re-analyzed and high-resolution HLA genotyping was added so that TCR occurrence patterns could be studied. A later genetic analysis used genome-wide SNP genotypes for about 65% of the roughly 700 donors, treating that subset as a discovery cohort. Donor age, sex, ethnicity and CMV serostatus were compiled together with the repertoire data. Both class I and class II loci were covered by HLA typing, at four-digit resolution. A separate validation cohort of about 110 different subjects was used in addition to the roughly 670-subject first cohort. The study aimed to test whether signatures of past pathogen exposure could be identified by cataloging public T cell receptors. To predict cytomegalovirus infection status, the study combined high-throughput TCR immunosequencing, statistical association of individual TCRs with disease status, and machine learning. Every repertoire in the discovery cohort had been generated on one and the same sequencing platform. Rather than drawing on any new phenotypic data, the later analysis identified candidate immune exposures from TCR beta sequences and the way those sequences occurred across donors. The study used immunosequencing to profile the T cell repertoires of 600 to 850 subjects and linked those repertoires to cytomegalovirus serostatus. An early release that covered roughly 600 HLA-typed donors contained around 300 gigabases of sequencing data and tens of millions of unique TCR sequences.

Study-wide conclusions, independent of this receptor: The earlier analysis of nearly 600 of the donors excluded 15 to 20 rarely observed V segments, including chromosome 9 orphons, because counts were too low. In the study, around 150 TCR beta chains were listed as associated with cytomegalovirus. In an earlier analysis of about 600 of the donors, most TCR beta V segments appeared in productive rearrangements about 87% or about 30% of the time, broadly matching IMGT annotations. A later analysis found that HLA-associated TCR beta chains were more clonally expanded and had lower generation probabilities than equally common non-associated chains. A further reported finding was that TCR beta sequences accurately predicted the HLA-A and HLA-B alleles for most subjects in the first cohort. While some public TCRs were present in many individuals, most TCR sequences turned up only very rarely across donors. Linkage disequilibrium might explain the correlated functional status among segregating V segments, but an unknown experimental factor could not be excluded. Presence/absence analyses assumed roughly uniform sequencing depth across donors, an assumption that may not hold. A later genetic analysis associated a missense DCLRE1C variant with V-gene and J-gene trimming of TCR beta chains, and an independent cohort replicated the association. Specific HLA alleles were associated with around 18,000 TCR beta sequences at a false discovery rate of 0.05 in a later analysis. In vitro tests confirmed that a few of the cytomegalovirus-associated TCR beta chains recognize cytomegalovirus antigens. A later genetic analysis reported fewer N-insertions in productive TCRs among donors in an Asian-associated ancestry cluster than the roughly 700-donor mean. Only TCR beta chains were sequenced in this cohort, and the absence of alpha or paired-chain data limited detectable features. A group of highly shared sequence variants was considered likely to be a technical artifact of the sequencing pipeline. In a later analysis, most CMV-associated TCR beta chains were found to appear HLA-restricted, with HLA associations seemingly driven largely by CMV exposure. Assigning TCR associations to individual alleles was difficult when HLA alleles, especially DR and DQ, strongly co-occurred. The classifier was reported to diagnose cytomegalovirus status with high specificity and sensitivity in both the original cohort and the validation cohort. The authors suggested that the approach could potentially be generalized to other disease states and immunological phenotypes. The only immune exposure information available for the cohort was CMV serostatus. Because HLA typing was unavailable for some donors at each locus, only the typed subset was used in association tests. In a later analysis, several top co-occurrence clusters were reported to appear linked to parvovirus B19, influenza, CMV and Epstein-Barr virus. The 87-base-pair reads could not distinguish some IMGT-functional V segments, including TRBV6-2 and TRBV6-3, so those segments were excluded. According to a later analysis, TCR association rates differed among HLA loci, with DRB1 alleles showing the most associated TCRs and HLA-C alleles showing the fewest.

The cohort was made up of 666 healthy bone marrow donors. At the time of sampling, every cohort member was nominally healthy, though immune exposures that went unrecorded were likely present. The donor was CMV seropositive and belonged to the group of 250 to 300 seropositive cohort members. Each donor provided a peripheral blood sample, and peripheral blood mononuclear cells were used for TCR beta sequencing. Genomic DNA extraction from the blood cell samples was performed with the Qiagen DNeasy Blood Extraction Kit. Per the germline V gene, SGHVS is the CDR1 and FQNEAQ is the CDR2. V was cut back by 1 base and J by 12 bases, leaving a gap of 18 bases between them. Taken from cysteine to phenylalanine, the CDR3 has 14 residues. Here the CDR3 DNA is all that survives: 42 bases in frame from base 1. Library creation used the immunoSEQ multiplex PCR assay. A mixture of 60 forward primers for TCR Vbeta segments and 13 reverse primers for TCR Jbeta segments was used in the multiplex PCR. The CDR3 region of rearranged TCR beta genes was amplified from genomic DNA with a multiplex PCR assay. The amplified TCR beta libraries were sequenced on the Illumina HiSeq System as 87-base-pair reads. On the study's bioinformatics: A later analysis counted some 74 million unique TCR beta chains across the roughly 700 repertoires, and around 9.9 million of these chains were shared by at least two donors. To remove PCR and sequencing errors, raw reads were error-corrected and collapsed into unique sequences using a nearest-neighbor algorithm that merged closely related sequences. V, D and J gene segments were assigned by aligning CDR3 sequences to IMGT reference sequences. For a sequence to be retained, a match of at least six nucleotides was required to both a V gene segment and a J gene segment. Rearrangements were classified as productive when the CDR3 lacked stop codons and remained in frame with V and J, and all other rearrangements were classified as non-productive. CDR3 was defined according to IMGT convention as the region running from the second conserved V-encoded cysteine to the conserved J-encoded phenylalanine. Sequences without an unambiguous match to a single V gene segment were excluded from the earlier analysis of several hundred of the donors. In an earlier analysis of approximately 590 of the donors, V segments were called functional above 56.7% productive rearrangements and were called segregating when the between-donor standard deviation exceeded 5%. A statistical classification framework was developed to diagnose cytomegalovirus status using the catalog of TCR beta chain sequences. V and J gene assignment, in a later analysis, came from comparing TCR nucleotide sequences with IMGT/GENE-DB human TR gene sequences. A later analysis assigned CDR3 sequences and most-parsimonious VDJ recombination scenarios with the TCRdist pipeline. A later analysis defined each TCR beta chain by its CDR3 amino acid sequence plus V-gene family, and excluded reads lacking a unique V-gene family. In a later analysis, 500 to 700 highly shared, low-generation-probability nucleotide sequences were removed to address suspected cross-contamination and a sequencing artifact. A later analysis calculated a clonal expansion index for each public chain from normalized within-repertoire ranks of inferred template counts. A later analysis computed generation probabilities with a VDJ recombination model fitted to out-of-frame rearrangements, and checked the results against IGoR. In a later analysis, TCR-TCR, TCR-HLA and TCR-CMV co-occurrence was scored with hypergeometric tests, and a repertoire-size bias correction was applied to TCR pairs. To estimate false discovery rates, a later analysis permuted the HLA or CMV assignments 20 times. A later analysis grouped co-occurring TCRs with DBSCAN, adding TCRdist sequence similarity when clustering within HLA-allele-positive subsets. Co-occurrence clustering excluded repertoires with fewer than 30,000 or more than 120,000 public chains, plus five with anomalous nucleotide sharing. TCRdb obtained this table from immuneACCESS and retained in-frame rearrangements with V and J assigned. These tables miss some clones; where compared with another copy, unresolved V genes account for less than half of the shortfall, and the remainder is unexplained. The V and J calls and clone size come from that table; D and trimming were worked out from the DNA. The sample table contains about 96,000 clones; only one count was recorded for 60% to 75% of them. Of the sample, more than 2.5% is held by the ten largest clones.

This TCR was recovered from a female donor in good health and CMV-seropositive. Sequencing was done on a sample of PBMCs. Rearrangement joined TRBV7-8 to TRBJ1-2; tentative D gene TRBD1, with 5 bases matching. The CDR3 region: CASSLGGTRGQDTF. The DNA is TGTGCCAGCAGCTTAGGTGGGACTAGGGGCCAAGACACCTTC.